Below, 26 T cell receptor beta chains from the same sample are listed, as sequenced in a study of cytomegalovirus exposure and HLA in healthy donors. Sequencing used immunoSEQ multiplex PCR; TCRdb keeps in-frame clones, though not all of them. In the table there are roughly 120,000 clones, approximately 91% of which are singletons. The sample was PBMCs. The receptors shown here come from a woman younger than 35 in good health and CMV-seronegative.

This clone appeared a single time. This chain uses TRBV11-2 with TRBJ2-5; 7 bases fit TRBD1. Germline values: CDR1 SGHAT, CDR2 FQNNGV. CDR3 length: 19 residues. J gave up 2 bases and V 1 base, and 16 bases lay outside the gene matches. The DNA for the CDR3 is TGTGCCAGCAGCTTAGGGGGTCTATCGAGGGGGCGAGGACAAGAGACCCAGTACTTC. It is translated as CASSLGGLSRGRGQETQYF.

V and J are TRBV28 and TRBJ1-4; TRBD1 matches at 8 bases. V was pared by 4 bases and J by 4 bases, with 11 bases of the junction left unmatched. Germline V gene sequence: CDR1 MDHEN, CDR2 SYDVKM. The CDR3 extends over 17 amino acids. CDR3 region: CASSWNQGARGNEKLFF. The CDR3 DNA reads TGTGCCAGCAGTTGGAATCAGGGGGCAAGGGGTAATGAAAAACTGTTTTTT.

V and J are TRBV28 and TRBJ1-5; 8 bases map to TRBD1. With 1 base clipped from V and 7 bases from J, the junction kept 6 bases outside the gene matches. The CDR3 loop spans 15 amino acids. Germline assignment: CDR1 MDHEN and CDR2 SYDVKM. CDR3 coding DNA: TGTGCCAGCAGTTTATTTTACAGGGGGGCCCAGCCCCAGCATTTT. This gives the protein CASSLFYRGAQPQHF.

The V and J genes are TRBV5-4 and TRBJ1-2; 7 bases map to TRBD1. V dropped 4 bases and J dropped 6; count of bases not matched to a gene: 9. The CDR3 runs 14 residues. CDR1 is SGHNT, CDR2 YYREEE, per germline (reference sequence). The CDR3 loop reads CASSRSGQDDGYTF. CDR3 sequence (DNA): TGTGCCAGCAGCCGCAGTGGACAGGACGATGGCTACACCTTC.

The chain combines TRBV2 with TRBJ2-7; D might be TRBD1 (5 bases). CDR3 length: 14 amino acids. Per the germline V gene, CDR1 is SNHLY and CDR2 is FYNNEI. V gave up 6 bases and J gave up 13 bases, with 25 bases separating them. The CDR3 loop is CASSPTPGAAIVYF. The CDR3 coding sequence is TGTGCCAGCAGCCCAACCCCTGGGGCGGCGATCGTTTACTTC.

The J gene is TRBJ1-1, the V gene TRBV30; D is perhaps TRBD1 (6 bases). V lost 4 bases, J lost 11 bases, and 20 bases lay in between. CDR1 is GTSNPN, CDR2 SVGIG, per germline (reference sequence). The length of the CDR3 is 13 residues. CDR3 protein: CAWTWAAGDRAFF. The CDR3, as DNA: TGTGCCTGGACTTGGGCGGCAGGGGATAGGGCTTTCTTT.

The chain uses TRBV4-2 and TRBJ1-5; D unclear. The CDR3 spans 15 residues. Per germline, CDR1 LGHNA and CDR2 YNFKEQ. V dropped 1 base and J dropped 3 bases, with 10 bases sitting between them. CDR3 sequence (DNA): TGTGCCAGCAGCCAAGCCCCACACCTCAATCAGCCCCAGCATTTT. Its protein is CASSQAPHLNQPQHF.

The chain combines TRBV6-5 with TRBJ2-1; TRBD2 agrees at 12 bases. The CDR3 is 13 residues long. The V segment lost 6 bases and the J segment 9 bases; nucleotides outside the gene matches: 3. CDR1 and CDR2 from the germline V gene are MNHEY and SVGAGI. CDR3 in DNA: TGTGCCAGCAGACTAGCGGGAGGAAGTGAGCAGTTCTTC. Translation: CASRLAGGSEQFF.

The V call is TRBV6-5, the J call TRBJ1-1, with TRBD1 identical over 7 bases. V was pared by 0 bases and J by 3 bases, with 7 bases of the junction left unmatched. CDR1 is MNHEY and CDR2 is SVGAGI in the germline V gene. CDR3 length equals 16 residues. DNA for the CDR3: TGTGCCAGCAGTTACTCGACAGGGTCAGCGGACACTGAAGCTTTCTTT. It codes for CASSYSTGSADTEAFF.

CDR3 protein: CASSARTGAPSYNEQFF. The CDR3 coding sequence is TGTGCCAGCTCAGCCCGGACAGGGGCCCCTTCCTACAATGAGCAGTTCTTC. The chain joins TRBV18 to TRBJ2-1; 9 bases agree with TRBD1. J lost 1 base, V lost 5 bases, and 9 bases had no gene match. The CDR3 runs to 17 residues. Germline V gene sequence: CDR1 KGHSH, CDR2 LQKENI.

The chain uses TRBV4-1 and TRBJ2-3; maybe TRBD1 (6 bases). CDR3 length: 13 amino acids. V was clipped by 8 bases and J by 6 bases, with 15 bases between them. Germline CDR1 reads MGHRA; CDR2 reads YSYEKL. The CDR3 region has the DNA TGCGCCAGCCGCGCACAGGGATCGGATACGCAGTATTTT. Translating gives CASRAQGSDTQYF.

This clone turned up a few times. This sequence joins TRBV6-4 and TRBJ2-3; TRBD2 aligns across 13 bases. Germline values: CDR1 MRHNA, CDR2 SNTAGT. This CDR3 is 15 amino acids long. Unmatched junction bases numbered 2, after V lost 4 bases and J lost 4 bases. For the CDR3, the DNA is TGTGCCAGCAGTGGGACTAGCGGGGGCCCAGATACGCAGTATTTT. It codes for CASSGTSGGPDTQYF.

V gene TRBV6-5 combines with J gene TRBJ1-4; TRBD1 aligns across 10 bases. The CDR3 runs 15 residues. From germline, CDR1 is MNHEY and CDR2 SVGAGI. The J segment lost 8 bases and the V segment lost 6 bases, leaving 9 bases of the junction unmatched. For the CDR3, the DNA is TGTGCCAGCAGCTGGACTGGACAGGGGGAGGAAAAACTGTTTTTT. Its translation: CASSWTGQGEEKLFF.

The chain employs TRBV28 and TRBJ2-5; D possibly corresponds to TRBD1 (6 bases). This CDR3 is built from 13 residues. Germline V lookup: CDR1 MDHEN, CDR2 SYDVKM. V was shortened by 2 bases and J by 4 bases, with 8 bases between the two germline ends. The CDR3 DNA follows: TGTGCCAGCAGTTTAACAGGGCGAGAGACCCAGTACTTC. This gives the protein CASSLTGRETQYF.

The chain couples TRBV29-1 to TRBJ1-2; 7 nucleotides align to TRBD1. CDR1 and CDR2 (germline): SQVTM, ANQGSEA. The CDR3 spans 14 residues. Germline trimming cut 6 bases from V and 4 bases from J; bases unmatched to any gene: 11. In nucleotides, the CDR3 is TGCAGCGTGGGAGACAGGGAATCATCCTATGGCTACACCTTC. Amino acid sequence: CSVGDRESSYGYTF.

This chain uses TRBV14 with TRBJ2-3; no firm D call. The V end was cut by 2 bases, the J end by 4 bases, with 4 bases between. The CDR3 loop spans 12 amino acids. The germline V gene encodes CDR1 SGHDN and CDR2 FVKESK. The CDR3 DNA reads TGTGCCAGCAGCCAACAATCAGATACGCAGTATTTT. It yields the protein CASSQQSDTQYF.

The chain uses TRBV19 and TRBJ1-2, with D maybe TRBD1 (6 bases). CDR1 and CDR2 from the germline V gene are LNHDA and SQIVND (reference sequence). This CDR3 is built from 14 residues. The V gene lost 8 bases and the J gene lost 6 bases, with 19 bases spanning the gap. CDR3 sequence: CASSVMGQGHGYTF. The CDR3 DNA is TGTGCCAGTTCGGTAATGGGGCAGGGGCATGGCTACACCTTC.

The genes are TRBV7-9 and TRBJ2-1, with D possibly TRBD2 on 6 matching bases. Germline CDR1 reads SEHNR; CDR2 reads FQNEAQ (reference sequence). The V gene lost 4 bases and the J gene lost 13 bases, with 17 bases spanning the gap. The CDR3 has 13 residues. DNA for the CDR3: TGTGCCAGCAGCTATTTAGGAGGGGACTTTCAGTTCTTC. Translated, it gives CASSYLGGDFQFF.

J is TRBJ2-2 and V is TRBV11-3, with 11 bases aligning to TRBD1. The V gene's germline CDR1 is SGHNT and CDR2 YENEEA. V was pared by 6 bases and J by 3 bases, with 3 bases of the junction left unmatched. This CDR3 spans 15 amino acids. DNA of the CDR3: TGTGCCAGCAGTATGGGACAGGGGGACACCGGGGAGCTGTTTTTT. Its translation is CASSMGQGDTGELFF.

The CDR3 here is CASWRQGGGEQYF. The CDR3 coding sequence is TGTGCCAGCTGGCGACAGGGGGGCGGTGAGCAGTACTTC. The chain has TRBV6-1 and TRBJ2-7, with 9 nucleotides matching TRBD1. With 8 bases clipped from V and 7 bases from J, the junction kept 9 bases outside the gene matches. Germline CDR1 and CDR2: MNHNS and SASEGT. CDR3 length: 13 residues.

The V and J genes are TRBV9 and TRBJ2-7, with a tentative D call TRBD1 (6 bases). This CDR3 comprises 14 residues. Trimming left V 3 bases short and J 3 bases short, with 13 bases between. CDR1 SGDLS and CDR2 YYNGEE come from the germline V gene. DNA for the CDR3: TGTGCCAGCAGCGGTAGGGGGACGCTCTACGAGCAGTACTTC. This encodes CASSGRGTLYEQYF.

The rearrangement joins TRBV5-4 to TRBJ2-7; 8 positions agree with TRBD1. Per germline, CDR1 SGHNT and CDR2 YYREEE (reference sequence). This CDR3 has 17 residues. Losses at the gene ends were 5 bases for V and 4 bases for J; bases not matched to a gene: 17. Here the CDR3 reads CASSSQPGGRGGYEQYF. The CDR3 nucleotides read TGTGCCAGCAGTTCCCAACCAGGGGGCAGGGGTGGATACGAGCAGTACTTC.

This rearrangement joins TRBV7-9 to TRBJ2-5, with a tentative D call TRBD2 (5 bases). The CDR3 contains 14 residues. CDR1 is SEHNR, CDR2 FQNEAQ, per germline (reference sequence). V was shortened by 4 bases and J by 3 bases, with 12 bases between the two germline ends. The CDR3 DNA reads TGTGCCAGCAGCTATCGGGAAGGGAAAGAGACCCAGTACTTC. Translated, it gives CASSYREGKETQYF.

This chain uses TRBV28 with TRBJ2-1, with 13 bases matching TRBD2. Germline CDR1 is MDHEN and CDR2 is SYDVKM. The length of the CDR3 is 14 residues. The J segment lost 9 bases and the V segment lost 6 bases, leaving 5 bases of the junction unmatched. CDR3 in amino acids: CASRPGLAGFEQFF. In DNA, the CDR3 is TGTGCCAGCAGGCCGGGACTAGCGGGGTTTGAGCAGTTCTTC.

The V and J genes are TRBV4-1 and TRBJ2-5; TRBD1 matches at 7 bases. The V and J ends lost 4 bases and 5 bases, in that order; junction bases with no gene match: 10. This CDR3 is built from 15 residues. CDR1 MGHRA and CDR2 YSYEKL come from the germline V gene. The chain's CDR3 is CASSLTGTAMETQYF. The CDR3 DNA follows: TGCGCCAGCAGCCTAACCGGGACAGCAATGGAGACCCAGTACTTC.

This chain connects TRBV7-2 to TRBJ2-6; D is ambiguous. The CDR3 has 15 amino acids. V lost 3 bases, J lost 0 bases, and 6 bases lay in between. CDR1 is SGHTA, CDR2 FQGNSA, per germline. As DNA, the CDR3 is TGTGCCAGCAGCTTCCTAAGCTCTGGGGCCAACGTCCTGACTTTC. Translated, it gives CASSFLSSGANVLTF.